Below, 27 T cell receptor beta chains from the same sample are listed, as sequenced in a study of shared clonotypes between healthy human individuals. Produced via immunoSEQ multiplex PCR; TCRdb's table is partial and in-frame only. This table holds 1.5 million to 2.5 million clones, about 95% found once. It was CD45RO-negative cells, positively selected for CCR7, that made up naive CD8 cells, with terminally differentiated effector memory CD45RA+ cells excluded. The specimen sequenced was naive CD8+ T cells sorted from blood. Receptors were obtained from a young man in good health.

The V and J genes are TRBV30 and TRBJ2-7; D could derive from TRBD1 or TRBD2 (7 bases each). Trimming removed 5 bases from V and 1 base from J, with 24 bases in between. The CDR3 consists of 17 residues. Germline V gene sequence: CDR1 GTSNPN, CDR2 SVGIG (reference sequence). Here the CDR3 DNA reads TGTGCCTGGGACCCCCAGGGGGGGGAGGGAGGATCCTACGAGCAGTACTTC. Amino acids: CAWDPQGGEGGSYEQYF.

Comments on this clone: Other nucleotide sequences in the sample specify the same CDR3. The V call is TRBV11-2, the J call TRBJ2-7; D remains ambiguous. Germline values: CDR1 SGHAT, CDR2 FQNNGV. V was shortened by 1 base and J by 3 bases, with 4 bases between the two germline ends. CDR3 length: 12 amino acids. The CDR3 region is CASSLGYYEQYF. The CDR3 DNA reads as TGTGCCAGCAGCTTAGGCTACTACGAGCAGTACTTC.

This chain connects TRBV7-9 to TRBJ1-2; no reliable D call. Germline V gene data show CDR1 as SEHNR and CDR2 as FQNEAQ (reference sequence). This CDR3 is built from 13 residues. Trimming stripped 5 bases from V and 2 bases from J, with 9 bases between. The CDR3 here is CASSPIGNYGYTF. The CDR3 nucleotides read TGTGCCAGCAGCCCCATAGGGAACTATGGCTACACCTTC. The whole variable domain, remainder taken from reference TRBV7-9 and TRBJ1-2, is DTGVSQNPRHKITKRGQNVTFRCDPISEHNRLYWYRQTLGQGPEFLTYFQNEAQLEKSRLLSDRFSAERPKGSFSTLEIQRTEQGDSAMYLCASSPIGNYGYTFGSGTRLTVV.

The chain combines TRBV30 with TRBJ1-2; the D is unclear. Germline V lookup: CDR1 GTSNPN, CDR2 SVGIG (reference sequence). V gave up 2 bases and J gave up 4 bases, with 14 bases separating them. This CDR3 comprises 14 residues. The DNA of the CDR3 is TGTGCCTGGAGTTGGGAGGATACCGCCTATGGCTACACCTTC. Residues: CAWSWEDTAYGYTF.

The chain uses TRBV11-2 and TRBJ2-7; D perhaps matches TRBD2 (5 bases). Germline loops: CDR1 SGHAT, CDR2 FQNNGV. The CDR3 totals 16 residues. V lost 4 bases to trimming and J lost 3 bases, with 19 bases between them. Here the CDR3 DNA reads TGTGCCAGCAGCTCTACCCCTTTGGGAGTATACTACGAGCAGTACTTC. Its translation: CASSSTPLGVYYEQYF. Together with reference TRBV11-2 and TRBJ2-7, the CDR3 gives the full variable domain: EAGVAQSPRYKIIEKRQSVAFWCNPISGHATLYWYQQILGQGPKLLIQFQNNGVVDDSQLPKDRFSAERLKGVDSTLKIQPAKLEDSAVYLCASSSTPLGVYYEQYFGPGTRLTVT.

Turning to this clone: Other DNA variants within this sample encode the same CDR3. V gene TRBV7-6 combines with J gene TRBJ2-3; TRBD2 matches at 14 bases. The germline CDR1 and CDR2 sequences are SGHVS and FNYEAQ. V lost 5 bases and J lost 2; bases outside the gene matches: 3. There are 16 residues in the CDR3. The CDR3 DNA reads TGTGCCAGCAGCCGACTAGCGGGGGGGTCCACAGATACGCAGTATTTT. Translation: CASSRLAGGSTDTQYF.

V usage is TRBV10-2 and J usage is TRBJ2-7; D gene uncertain. The germline CDR1 and CDR2 sequences are WSHSY and SAAADI. Trimming cost V 3 bases and J 0 bases, with 9 bases left between them. CDR3 length: 14 residues. The CDR3 DNA is TGCGCCAGCAGTGAAACATATAGCTCCTACGAGCAGTACTTC. Translated: CASSETYSSYEQYF.

This clone was seen just once. The rearrangement uses TRBV6-4 and TRBJ2-5; 7 bases line up with TRBD1. This CDR3 has 13 residues. V was clipped by 6 bases and J by 5 bases; unmatched bases: 6. CDR1 MRHNA and CDR2 SNTAGT come from the germline V gene. The CDR3 DNA follows: TGTGCCAGCAGCGACAGGGATGGCGAGACCCAGTACTTC. As protein: CASSDRDGETQYF.

The chain couples TRBV28 to TRBJ1-1, with 9 nucleotides matching TRBD1. V trimming: 6 bases; J trimming: 6 bases; junction bases outside the gene matches: 8. Germline V gives CDR1 MDHEN, CDR2 SYDVKM. CDR3 length: 14 residues. The CDR3 DNA reads as TGTGCCAGCAGCTTCCGGGACAGGGTCGCTGAAGCTTTCTTT. Protein: CASSFRDRVAEAFF. Complete variable domain (other parts from reference TRBV28 and TRBJ1-1): DVKVTQSSRYLVKRTGEKVFLECVQDMDHENMFWYRQDPGLGLRLIYFSYDVKMKEKGDIPEGYSVSREKKERFSLILESASTNQTSMYLCASSFRDRVAEAFFGQGTRLTVV.

The chain combines TRBV7-9 with TRBJ2-3; 7 nucleotides line up with TRBD2. Germline-derived CDR1 and CDR2 are SEHNR and FQNEAQ (reference sequence). V shed 6 bases, J shed 5 bases, and the junction held 11 bases outside the gene matches. This CDR3 region has 15 residues. DNA for the CDR3: TGTGCCAGCAGGTTTACACGGGAGGAAGGAGATACGCAGTATTTT. This gives the protein CASRFTREEGDTQYF.

The chain links TRBV6-6 to TRBJ2-2; D possibly corresponds to TRBD2 (6 bases). Germline V gene lookup returns CDR1 MNHNY and CDR2 SVGAGI (reference sequence). This CDR3 is 14 amino acids long. Trimming removed 5 bases from V and 7 bases from J, with 14 bases in between. The CDR3 here is CASSPLAVGGELFF. CDR3 DNA sequence: TGTGCCAGCAGTCCACTAGCCGTCGGCGGGGAGCTGTTTTTT.

The chain joins TRBV13 to TRBJ1-1; TRBD1 is a possible D gene (6 bases). Trimming left V 5 bases short and J 0 bases short, with 16 bases between. The CDR3 sequence is 16 residues long. Germline CDR1 PRHDT, CDR2 FYEKMQ (reference sequence). DNA of the CDR3: TGTGCCAGCAGCCCAAAATTGGGACACGTGAACACTGAAGCTTTCTTT. Its protein is CASSPKLGHVNTEAFF.

The chain is built from TRBV2 and TRBJ2-2; TRBD2 is a possible D gene (7 bases). V dropped 6 bases and J dropped 2 bases, with 10 bases sitting between them. Germline values: CDR1 SNHLY, CDR2 FYNNEI. The length of the CDR3 is 14 residues. The CDR3 region is CASSGGPNTGELFF. The CDR3 DNA sequence: TGTGCCAGCAGCGGGGGGCCTAACACCGGGGAGCTGTTTTTT. Filled out from reference TRBV2 and TRBJ2-2, the complete variable domain reads EPEVTQTPSHQVTQMGQEVILRCVPISNHLYFYWYRQILGQKVEFLVSFYNNEISEKSEIFDDQFSVERPDGSNFTLKIRSTKLEDSAMYFCASSGGPNTGELFFGEGSRLTVL.

The chain carries TRBV5-5 and TRBJ2-2; tentative D call: TRBD2 (6 bases). V lost 4 bases and J 7 bases, leaving 14 bases between the germline ends. Germline CDR1 and CDR2: SGHKS and YYEKEE (reference sequence). The CDR3 runs 14 residues. The DNA for the CDR3 is TGTGCCAGCAGCCAAACTAGCTTTGGCGGGGAGCTGTTTTTT. It translates to CASSQTSFGGELFF.

The CDR3 protein is CASSFLGDRGPYEQYF. CDR3 coding DNA: TGTGCCAGCAGTTTTTTGGGGGACAGGGGTCCCTACGAGCAGTACTTC. The rearrangement links TRBV27 to TRBJ2-7; 10 bases are shared with TRBD1. After removal of 3 bases from V and 2 bases from J, the junction contained 7 bases not matched to a gene. CDR1 is MNHEY, CDR2 SMNVEV, per germline (reference sequence). CDR3 length: 16 residues.

The rearrangement links TRBV6-5 to TRBJ2-3; 9 bases match TRBD2. The CDR3 has 15 residues. V was pared by 6 bases and J by 2 bases, with 6 bases of the junction left unmatched. CDR1 MNHEY and CDR2 SVGAGI come from the germline V gene. In DNA form, the CDR3 reads TGTGCCAGCAGCCATAGCGGGAGCTACACAGATACGCAGTATTTT. This gives the protein CASSHSGSYTDTQYF.

In its sample, this clone was seen once. The chain links TRBV9 to TRBJ2-1, with D hard to call. The ends were cut back, 4 bases at V and 4 bases at J, with 15 bases in the middle. The CDR3 sequence is 15 residues long. CDR1 and CDR2 from the germline V gene are SGDLS and YYNGEE. Here the CDR3 DNA reads TGTGCCAGCAGCCCACCGTACACTCTTTACAATGAGCAGTTCTTC. Translating gives CASSPPYTLYNEQFF.

On this clone: Other DNA sequences within the sample encode an identical CDR3. V gene TRBV7-6 combines with J gene TRBJ2-7, with D unresolved. The germline V gene encodes CDR1 SGHVS and CDR2 FNYEAQ. The CDR3 is 13 amino acids. V was clipped by 3 bases and J by 1 base, with 7 bases between them. The DNA for the CDR3 is TGTGCCAGCAGCTTGGCAGATTCCTACGAGCAGTACTTC. This encodes CASSLADSYEQYF. Filled out from reference TRBV7-6 and TRBJ2-7, the complete variable domain reads GAGVSQSPRYKVTKRGQDVALRCDPISGHVSLYWYRQALGQGPEFLTYFNYEAQQDKSGLPNDRFSAERPEGSISTLTIQRTEQRDSAMYRCASSLADSYEQYFGPGTRLTVT.

This rearrangement joins TRBV6-1 to TRBJ2-3; 7 nucleotides align to TRBD2. The V gene end was trimmed by 8 bases and the J gene end by 3 bases; junction bases not matched to a gene: 11. CDR1 and CDR2 (germline): MNHNS, SASEGT. The CDR3 is made up of 15 amino acids. Written as DNA, the CDR3 is TGTGCCAGCGTCTATTGGCAGGGAGGGACAGATACGCAGTATTTT. The encoded protein is CASVYWQGGTDTQYF.

The J gene is TRBJ2-3, the V gene TRBV5-3; a weak D match, TRBD2 (5 bases). TRBV5-3 is an ORF, with its function uncertain. The CDR3 sequence is 17 residues long. The V and J ends lost 1 base and 4 bases respectively, with 19 bases between them. CDR3 bases: TGTGCCAGAAGCTTGTGCGTGGGGAGTAGGAGCCCAGATACGCAGTATTTT. Translating it yields CARSLCVGSRSPDTQYF.

J is TRBJ1-1 and V is TRBV30, with a weak D call TRBD1 (6 bases). Germline CDR1 and CDR2: GTSNPN and SVGIG (reference sequence). The CDR3 consists of 13 residues. Between the trimmed V and J ends, which lost 0 bases and 4 bases, there was a span of 9 bases. In nucleotides, the CDR3 is TGTGCCTGGAGTGTGGCCAGGGGCACTGAAGCTTTCTTT. Its translation is CAWSVARGTEAFF.

The rearrangement uses TRBV15 and TRBJ2-6; D is unclear. The CDR3 loop spans 22 amino acids. The germline V gene encodes CDR1 LNHNV and CDR2 YYDKDF (reference sequence). Between the trimmed V and J ends, which lost 5 bases and 0 bases, there was a span of 29 bases. For the CDR3, the DNA is TGTGCCACCAGCCGAATCCCGTGGGCCGGCGATCAATGGGGCTCTGGGGCCAACGTCCTGACTTTC. Protein: CATSRIPWAGDQWGSGANVLTF.

The CDR3 bases are TGCGCCAGCAGTGAGTCCGACAGGGAGGGCACAGATACGCAGTATTTT. Encoded protein: CASSESDREGTDTQYF. The chain couples TRBV10-1 to TRBJ2-3; TRBD1 is a possible D gene (7 bases). Trimming took 0 bases from V and 1 from J, leaving 11 bases between them. CDR3 length equals 16 residues. The germline gives CDR1 WNHNN, CDR2 SYGVQD (reference sequence).

The DNA of the CDR3 is TGTGCCAGGAAATTGTGGACAGACGAAGAGACCCAGTACTTC. Translated, it gives CARKLWTDEETQYF. This chain joins TRBV19 and TRBJ2-5; D is perhaps TRBD1 (6 bases). The V end was cut by 9 bases, the J end by 3 bases, with 17 bases between. Germline V gene data show CDR1 as LNHDA and CDR2 as SQIVND (reference sequence). This CDR3 is 14 amino acids long.

This clone was seen a single time. The CDR3 DNA reads as TGTGCCAGCAGTTTAATGCGGGGCCATGAGCAGTTCTTC. Protein sequence: CASSLMRGHEQFF. The V gene is TRBV27, the J gene TRBJ2-1; the D gene is possibly TRBD2 (6 bases). Germline-derived CDR1 and CDR2 are MNHEY and SMNVEV (reference sequence). V was trimmed by 2 bases and J by 8 bases, leaving 10 bases between them. The CDR3 is 13 amino acids.

V gene TRBV7-8 combines with J gene TRBJ2-5; the match to TRBD2 covers 8 bases. After removal of 0 bases from V and 7 bases from J, the junction contained 10 bases not matched to a gene. This CDR3 region has 16 residues. Germline V lookup: CDR1 SGHVS, CDR2 FQNEAQ. This chain's CDR3 is CASSLATGLEFGTQYF. The CDR3 DNA is TGTGCCAGCAGCTTAGCCACGGGACTAGAATTCGGGACCCAGTACTTC.

V usage is TRBV6-6 and J usage is TRBJ2-7; TRBD1 matches at 7 bases. The J segment lost 0 bases and the V segment lost 5 bases, leaving 1 base of the junction unmatched. The length of the CDR3 is 13 residues. Germline V gives CDR1 MNHNY, CDR2 SVGAGI (reference sequence). The CDR3 protein is CASSDRDSYEQYF. DNA of the CDR3: TGTGCCAGCAGTGACAGGGACTCCTACGAGCAGTACTTC.